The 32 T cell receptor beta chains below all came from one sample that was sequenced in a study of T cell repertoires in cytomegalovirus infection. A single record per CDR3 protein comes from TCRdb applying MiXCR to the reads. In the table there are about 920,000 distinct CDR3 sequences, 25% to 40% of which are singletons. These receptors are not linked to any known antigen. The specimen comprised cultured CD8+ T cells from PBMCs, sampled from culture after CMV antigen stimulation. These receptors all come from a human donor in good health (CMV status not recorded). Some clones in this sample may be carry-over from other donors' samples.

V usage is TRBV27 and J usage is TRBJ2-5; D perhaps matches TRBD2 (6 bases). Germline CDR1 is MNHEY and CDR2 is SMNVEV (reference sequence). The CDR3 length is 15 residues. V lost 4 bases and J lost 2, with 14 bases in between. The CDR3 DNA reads TGTGCCAGCAGTTCTCGACTAGGAAGGCAAGAGACCCAGTACTTC. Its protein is CASSSRLGRQETQYF.

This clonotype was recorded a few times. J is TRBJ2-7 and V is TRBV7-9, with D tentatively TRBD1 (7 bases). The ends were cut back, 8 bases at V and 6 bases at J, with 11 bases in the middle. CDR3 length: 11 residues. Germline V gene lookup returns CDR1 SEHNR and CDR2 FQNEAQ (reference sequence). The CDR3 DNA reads TGTGCCAGCGTCAGGGGGGCCGAGCAGTACGTC. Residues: CASVRGAEQYV.

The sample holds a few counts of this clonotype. The CDR3 DNA reads TGTGCCAGCAGCTTGGGCTTGGACAGGGCGAACACTGAAGCTTTCTTT. Its translation is CASSLGLDRANTEAFF. The chain is built from TRBV11-3 and TRBJ1-1; 8 bases fit TRBD1. V was clipped by 3 bases and J by 1 base; unmatched bases: 7. In germline, CDR1 is SGHNT, CDR2 YENEEA. There are 16 residues in the CDR3. Looking up the rest from reference TRBV11-3 and TRBJ1-1 gives the full variable domain: EAGVVQSPRYKIIEKKQPVAFWCNPISGHNTLYWYLQNLGQGPELLIRYENEEAVDDSQLPKDRFSAERLKGVDSTLKIQPAELGDSAVYLCASSLGLDRANTEAFFGQGTRLTVV.

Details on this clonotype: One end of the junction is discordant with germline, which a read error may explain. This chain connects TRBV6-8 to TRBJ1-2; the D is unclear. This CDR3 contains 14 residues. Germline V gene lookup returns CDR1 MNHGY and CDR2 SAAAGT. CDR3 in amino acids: CTSSYSPDNYGYTF. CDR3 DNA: TGTACCAGCAGTTACTCCCCAGATAACTATGGCTACACCTTC.

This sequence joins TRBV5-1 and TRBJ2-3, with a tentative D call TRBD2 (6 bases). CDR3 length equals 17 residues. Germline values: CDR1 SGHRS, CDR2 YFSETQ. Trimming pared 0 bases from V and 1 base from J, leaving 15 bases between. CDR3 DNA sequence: TGCGCCAGCAGCTTGGGCTTGGGGGGAGTTCGCACAGATACGCAGTATTTT. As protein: CASSLGLGGVRTDTQYF.

CDR3 region: CASSSSSREQFF. Here the CDR3 DNA reads TGTGCCAGCAGCTCCAGTAGTCGGGAGCAGTTCTTC. V is TRBV7-9 and J is TRBJ2-1, with D unresolved. The CDR3 sequence is 12 residues long. The V gene lost 4 bases and the J gene lost 10 bases, with 11 bases spanning the gap. The germline gives CDR1 SEHNR, CDR2 FQNEAQ (reference sequence).

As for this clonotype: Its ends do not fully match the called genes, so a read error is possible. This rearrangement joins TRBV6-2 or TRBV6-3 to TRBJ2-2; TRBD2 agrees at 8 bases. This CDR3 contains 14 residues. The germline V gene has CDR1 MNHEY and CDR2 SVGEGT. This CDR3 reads CASCYNGGAGELFF. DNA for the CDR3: TGTGCCAGCTGTTACAACGGGGGGGCCGGGGAGCTGTTTTTT.

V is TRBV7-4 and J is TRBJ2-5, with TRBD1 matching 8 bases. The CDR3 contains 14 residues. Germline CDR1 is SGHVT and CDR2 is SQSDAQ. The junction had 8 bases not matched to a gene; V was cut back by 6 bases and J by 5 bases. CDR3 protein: CASRDRGYLETQYF. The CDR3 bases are TGTGCCAGCAGAGACAGGGGATATTTGGAGACCCAGTACTTC. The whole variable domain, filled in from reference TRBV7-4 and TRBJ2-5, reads GAGVSQSPRYKVAKRGRDVALRCDSISGHVTLYWYRQTLGQGSEVLTYSQSDAQRDKSGRPSGRFSAERPERSVSTLKIQRTEQGDSAVYLCASRDRGYLETQYFGPGTRLLVL.

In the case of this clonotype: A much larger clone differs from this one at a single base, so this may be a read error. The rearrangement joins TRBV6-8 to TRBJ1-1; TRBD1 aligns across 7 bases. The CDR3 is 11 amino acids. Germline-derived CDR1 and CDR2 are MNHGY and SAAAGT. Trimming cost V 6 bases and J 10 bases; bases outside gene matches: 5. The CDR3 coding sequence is TGTGCCAGCAGCTACAGGGGTGCAGCTTTCTTT. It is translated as CASSYRGAAFF.

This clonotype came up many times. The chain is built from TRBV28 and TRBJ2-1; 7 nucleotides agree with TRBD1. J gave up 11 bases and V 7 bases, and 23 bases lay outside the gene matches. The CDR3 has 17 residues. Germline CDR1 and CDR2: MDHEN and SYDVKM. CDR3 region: CASIQFRDRGRWGKQFF. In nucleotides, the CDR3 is TGTGCCAGCATCCAATTCCGGGACAGAGGACGCTGGGGCAAGCAGTTCTTC.

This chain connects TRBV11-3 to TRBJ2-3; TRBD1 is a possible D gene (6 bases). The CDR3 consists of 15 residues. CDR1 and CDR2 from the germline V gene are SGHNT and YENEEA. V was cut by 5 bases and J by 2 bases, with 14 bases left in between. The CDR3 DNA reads TGTGCCAGCAGCGCCCGGGACACTTTCACAGATACGCAGTATTTT. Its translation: CASSARDTFTDTQYF. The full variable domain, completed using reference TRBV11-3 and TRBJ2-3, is EAGVVQSPRYKIIEKKQPVAFWCNPISGHNTLYWYLQNLGQGPELLIRYENEEAVDDSQLPKDRFSAERLKGVDSTLKIQPAELGDSAVYLCASSARDTFTDTQYFGPGTRLTVL.

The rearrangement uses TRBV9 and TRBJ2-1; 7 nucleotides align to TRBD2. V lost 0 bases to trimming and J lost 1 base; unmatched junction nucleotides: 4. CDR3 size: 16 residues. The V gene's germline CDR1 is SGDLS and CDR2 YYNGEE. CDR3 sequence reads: CASSVDWGGSYNEQFF. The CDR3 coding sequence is TGTGCCAGCAGCGTAGATTGGGGGGGTTCCTACAATGAGCAGTTCTTC.

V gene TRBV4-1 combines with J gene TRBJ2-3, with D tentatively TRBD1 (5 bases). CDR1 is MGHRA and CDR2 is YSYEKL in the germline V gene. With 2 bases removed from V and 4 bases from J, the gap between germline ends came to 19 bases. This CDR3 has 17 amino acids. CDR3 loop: CASSQRVAQGSADTQYF. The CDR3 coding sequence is TGCGCCAGCAGCCAAAGGGTGGCGCAGGGAAGCGCAGATACGCAGTATTTT.

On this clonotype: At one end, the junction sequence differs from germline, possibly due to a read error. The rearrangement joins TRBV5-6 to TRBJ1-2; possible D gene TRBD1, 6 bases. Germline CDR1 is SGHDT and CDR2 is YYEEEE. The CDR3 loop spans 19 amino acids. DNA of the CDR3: TGTGCCAACAGCTTTGTCCGGGACAACTACTTCCCCGCTAACTATGGCTACACCTTC. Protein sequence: CANSFVRDNYFPANYGYTF.

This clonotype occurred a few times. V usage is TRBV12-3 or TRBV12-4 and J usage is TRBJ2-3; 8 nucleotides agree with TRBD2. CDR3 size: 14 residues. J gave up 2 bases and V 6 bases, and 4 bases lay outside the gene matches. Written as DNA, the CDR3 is TGTGCCAGCAGCCGGGGGGGAAACACAGATACGCAGTATTTT. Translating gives CASSRGGNTDTQYF.

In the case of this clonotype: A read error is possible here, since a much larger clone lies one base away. This CDR3 reads CASSWLGWTTEAFF. The CDR3 region has the DNA TGTGCCAGTAGTTGGTTAGGGTGGACCACTGAAGCTTTCTTT. The chain combines TRBV19 with TRBJ1-1, with D unclear. Trimming shortened V by 5 bases and J by 4 bases, and 14 bases separated the two germline ends. The CDR3 has 14 residues. Germline V lookup: CDR1 LNHDA, CDR2 SQIVND (reference sequence). Together with reference TRBV19 and TRBJ1-1, the CDR3 gives the full variable domain: DGGITQSPKYLFRKEGQNVTLSCEQNLNHDAMYWYRQDPGQGLRLIYYSQIVNDFQKGDIAEGYSVSREKKESFPLTVTSAQKNPTAFYLCASSWLGWTTEAFFGQGTRLTVV.

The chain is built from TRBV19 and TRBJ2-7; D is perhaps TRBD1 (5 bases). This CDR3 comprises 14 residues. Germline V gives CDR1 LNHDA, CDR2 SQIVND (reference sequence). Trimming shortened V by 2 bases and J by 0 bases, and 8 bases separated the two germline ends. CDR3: CASSISDTSYEQYF. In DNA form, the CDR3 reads TGTGCCAGTAGTATATCGGACACCTCCTACGAGCAGTACTTC.

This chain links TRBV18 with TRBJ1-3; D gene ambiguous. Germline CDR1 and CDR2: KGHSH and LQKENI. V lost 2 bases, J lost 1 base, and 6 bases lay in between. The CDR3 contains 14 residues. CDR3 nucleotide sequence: TGTGCCAGCTCACCATCCAGATCTGGAAACACCATATATTTT. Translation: CASSPSRSGNTIYF.

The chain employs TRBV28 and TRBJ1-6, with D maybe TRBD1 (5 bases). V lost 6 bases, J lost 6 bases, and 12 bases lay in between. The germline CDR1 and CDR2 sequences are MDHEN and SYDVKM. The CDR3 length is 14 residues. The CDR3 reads CASRTGGLNSPLHF. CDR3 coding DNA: TGTGCCAGCAGGACCGGGGGTCTTAATTCACCCCTCCACTTT.

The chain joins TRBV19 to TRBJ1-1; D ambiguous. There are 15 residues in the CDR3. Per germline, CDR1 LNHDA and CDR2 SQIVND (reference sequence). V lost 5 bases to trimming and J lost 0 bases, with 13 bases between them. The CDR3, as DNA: TGTGCCAGTAGTTCCAATCGACGGGTGAACACTGAAGCTTTCTTT. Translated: CASSSNRRVNTEAFF.

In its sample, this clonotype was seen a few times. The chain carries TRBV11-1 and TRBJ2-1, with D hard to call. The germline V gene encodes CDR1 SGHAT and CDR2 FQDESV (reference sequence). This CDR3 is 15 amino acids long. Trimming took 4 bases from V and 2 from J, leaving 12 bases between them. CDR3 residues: CASSSLTATYNEQFF. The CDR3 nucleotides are TGTGCCAGCAGCTCCCTGACCGCTACCTACAATGAGCAGTTCTTC.

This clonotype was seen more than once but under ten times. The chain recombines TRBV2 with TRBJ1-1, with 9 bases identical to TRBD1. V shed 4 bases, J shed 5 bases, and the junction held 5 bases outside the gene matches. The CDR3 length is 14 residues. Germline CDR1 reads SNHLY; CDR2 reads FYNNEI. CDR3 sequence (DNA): TGTGCCAGCAGTGTTGACAGGGGGTATACTGAAGCTTTCTTT. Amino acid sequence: CASSVDRGYTEAFF. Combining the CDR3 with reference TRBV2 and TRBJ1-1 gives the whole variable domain EPEVTQTPSHQVTQMGQEVILRCVPISNHLYFYWYRQILGQKVEFLVSFYNNEISEKSEIFDDQFSVERPDGSNFTLKIRSTKLEDSAMYFCASSVDRGYTEAFFGQGTRLTVV.

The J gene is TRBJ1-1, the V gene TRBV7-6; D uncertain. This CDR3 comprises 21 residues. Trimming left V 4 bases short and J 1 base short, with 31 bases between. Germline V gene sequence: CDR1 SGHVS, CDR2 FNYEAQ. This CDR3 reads CASSSRRARYFVAGKNTEAFF. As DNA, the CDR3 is TGTGCCAGCAGCTCACGACGAGCTCGCTATTTCGTAGCCGGGAAGAACACTGAAGCTTTCTTT.

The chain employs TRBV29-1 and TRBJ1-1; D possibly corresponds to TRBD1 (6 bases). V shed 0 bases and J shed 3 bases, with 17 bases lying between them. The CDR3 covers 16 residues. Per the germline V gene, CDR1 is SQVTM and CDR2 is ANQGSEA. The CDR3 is CSVEDMGRGDHTEAFF. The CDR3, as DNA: TGCAGCGTTGAAGACATGGGTAGGGGGGATCACACTGAAGCTTTCTTT.

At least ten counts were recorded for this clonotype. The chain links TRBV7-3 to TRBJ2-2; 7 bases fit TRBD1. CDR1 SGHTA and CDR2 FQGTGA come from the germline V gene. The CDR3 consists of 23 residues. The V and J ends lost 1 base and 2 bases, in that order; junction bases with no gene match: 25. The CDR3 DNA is TGTGCCAGCAGCTTAATTGGAACTCAGACAGGGTCTGGCTTTTTGTTAAACACCGGGGAGCTGTTTTTT. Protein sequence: CASSLIGTQTGSGFLLNTGELFF.

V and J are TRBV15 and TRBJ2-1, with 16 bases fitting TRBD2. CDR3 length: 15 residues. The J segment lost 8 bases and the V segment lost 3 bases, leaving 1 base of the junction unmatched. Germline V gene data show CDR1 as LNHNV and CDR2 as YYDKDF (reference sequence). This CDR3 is CATSRGLAGGDEQFF. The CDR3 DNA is TGTGCCACCAGCAGGGGACTAGCGGGGGGGGATGAGCAGTTCTTC.

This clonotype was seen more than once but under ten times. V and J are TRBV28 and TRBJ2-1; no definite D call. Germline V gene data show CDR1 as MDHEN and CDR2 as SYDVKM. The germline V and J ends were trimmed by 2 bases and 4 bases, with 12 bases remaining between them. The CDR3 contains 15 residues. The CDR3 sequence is CASSLTTSEYNEQFF. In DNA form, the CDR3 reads TGTGCCAGCAGTTTAACCACCAGCGAGTACAATGAGCAGTTCTTC. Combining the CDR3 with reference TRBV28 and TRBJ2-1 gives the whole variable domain DVKVTQSSRYLVKRTGEKVFLECVQDMDHENMFWYRQDPGLGLRLIYFSYDVKMKEKGDIPEGYSVSREKKERFSLILESASTNQTSMYLCASSLTTSEYNEQFFGPGTRLTVL.

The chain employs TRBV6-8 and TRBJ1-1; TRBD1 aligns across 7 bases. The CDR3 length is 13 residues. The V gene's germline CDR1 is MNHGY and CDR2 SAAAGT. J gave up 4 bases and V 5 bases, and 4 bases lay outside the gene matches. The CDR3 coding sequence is TGTGCCAGCAGTCAAGGACAGGCCACTGAAGCTTTCTTT. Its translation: CASSQGQATEAFF.

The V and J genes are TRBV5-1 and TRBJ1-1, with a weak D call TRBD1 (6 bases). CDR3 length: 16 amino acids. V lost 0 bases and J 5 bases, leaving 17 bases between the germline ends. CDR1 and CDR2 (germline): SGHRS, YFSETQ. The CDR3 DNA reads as TGCGCCAGCAGCTTGGCCATGGGGGGGCCGAGGACTGAAGCTTTCTTT. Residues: CASSLAMGGPRTEAFF.

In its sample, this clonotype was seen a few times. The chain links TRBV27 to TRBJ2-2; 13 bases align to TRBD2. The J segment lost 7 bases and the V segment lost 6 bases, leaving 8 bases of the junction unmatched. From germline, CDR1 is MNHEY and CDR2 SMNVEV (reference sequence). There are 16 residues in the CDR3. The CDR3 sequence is CASSPLAGGPIGELFF. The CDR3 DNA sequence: TGTGCCAGCAGCCCACTAGCGGGGGGGCCGATCGGGGAGCTGTTTTTT.

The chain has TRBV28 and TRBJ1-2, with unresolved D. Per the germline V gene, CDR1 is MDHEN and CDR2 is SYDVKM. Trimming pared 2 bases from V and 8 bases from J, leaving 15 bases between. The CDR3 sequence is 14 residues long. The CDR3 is CASSLDPMLWGYTF. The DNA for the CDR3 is TGTGCCAGCAGTTTAGACCCGATGCTATGGGGCTACACCTTC.

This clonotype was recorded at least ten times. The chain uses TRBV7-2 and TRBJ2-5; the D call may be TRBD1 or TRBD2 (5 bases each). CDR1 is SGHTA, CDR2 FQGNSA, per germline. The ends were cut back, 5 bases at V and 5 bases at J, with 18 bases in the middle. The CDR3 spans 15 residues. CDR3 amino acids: CASSPRDPLEETQYF. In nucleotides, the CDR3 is TGTGCCAGCAGCCCTCGGGACCCCCTCGAGGAGACCCAGTACTTC.